This passage covers 16 T cell receptor beta chains from one sample sequenced in a study of T cell changes during pregnancy in multiple sclerosis. Measured with immunoSEQ multiplex PCR; TCRdb has only the in-frame clones, and not every one. Of approximately 40,000 clones listed, around nine tenths are singletons. The sequenced sample was CD4+ T cells from peripheral blood mononuclear cells, obtained before pregnancy. Every receptor here comes from a female donor with multiple sclerosis, enrolled in a pregnancy study.

The V and J genes are TRBV6-5 and TRBJ2-3, with TRBD2 matching 11 bases. This CDR3 comprises 16 residues. Trimming took 3 bases from V and 2 from J; bases not matched to a gene: 4. Germline lookup yields CDR1 MNHEY and CDR2 SVGAGI. CDR3 in amino acids: CASSYLAGGLTDTQYF. The CDR3 DNA sequence: TGTGCCAGCAGTTATCTAGCGGGGGGACTCACAGATACGCAGTATTTT.

The rearrangement joins TRBV7-8 to TRBJ1-1; a weak D match, TRBD1 (5 bases). The CDR3 is 11 amino acids. The germline V gene encodes CDR1 SGHVS and CDR2 FQNEAQ. Deletions cut 2 bases from V and 10 bases from J, with 8 bases between. The CDR3 DNA follows: TGTGCCAGCAGCTTACAGGGTCGAGCTTTCTTT. It specifies CASSLQGRAFF.

The V call is TRBV28, the J call TRBJ2-7; D perhaps matches TRBD1 (7 bases). Germline V lookup: CDR1 MDHEN, CDR2 SYDVKM. CDR3 length: 14 amino acids. V lost 6 bases, J lost 5 bases, and 17 bases lay in between. CDR3 sequence (DNA): TGTGCCAGCAGCCGGAGGGGGCCCCTACACGAGCAGTACTTC. This sequence encodes CASSRRGPLHEQYF.

The V call is TRBV6-6, the J call TRBJ1-1, with D perhaps TRBD1 (6 bases). Germline V gives CDR1 MNHNY, CDR2 SVGAGI (reference sequence). The ends were cut back, 7 bases at V and 8 bases at J, with 17 bases in the middle. This CDR3 has 13 residues. The CDR3 loop is CASTPIGQREAFF. The CDR3 bases are TGTGCCAGCACCCCAATCGGACAGAGAGAAGCTTTCTTT.

V is TRBV29-1 and J is TRBJ1-1, with a weak D call TRBD1 (6 bases). Germline CDR1 and CDR2: SQVTM and ANQGSEA. There are 16 residues in the CDR3. The germline V and J ends were trimmed by 3 bases and 3 bases, with 20 bases remaining between them. The CDR3 DNA sequence: TGCAGCGTTGAGTATTTTGGCAGGGGCGCGGACACTGAAGCTTTCTTT. Protein: CSVEYFGRGADTEAFF.

The chain joins TRBV6-1 to TRBJ1-1; perhaps TRBD1 as D (5 bases). This CDR3 contains 14 residues. Germline V gene lookup returns CDR1 MNHNS and CDR2 SASEGT. Deletions cut 6 bases from V and 4 bases from J, with 15 bases between. The CDR3 sequence is CASRPSGGTTEAFF. CDR3 DNA sequence: TGTGCCAGCAGACCGTCGGGAGGGACCACTGAAGCTTTCTTT.

This clone has a single count. The chain recombines TRBV21-1 with TRBJ1-5; TRBD1 reflects the table's D call only, with no check against the DNA. TRBV21-1 counts as a pseudogene. The CDR3 totals 14 residues. The CDR3 spells CASSKVPPRPAQHF. In DNA, the CDR3 is TGTGCCAGCAGCAAAGTCCCCCCCAGGCCGGCCCAGCATTTT.

The V gene is TRBV2, the J gene TRBJ2-7; 7 bases are a match to TRBD1. Germline V CDR1 and CDR2: SNHLY, FYNNEI. Losses at the gene ends were 1 base for V and 2 bases for J; bases not matched to a gene: 2. This CDR3 contains 14 residues. CDR3 loop: CASSEEQGTYEQYF. CDR3 DNA sequence: TGTGCCAGCAGTGAAGAACAGGGGACCTACGAGCAGTACTTC.

The chain carries TRBV5-4 and TRBJ1-2, with D perhaps matching TRBD1 (6 bases). Trimming took off 4 bases at V and 3 bases at J, with 16 bases between the two ends. The CDR3 length is 15 residues. CDR1 and CDR2 (germline): SGHNT, YYREEE (reference sequence). CDR3 residues: CASSRGAGADYGYTF. CDR3 DNA sequence: TGTGCCAGCAGCCGGGGGGCAGGTGCAGACTATGGCTACACCTTC.

J is TRBJ1-1 and V is TRBV19, with a tentative D call TRBD1 (6 bases). The CDR3 sequence is 14 residues long. Germline CDR1 reads LNHDA; CDR2 reads SQIVND (reference sequence). V shed 4 bases and J shed 7 bases, with 16 bases lying between them. Written as DNA, the CDR3 is TGTGCCAGTAGTACCCAGGGGCCCTACATTGAAGCTTTCTTT. Translation: CASSTQGPYIEAFF. The full variable domain, rest sourced from reference TRBV19 and TRBJ1-1, is DGGITQSPKYLFRKEGQNVTLSCEQNLNHDAMYWYRQDPGQGLRLIYYSQIVNDFQKGDIAEGYSVSREKKESFPLTVTSAQKNPTAFYLCASSTQGPYIEAFFGQGTRLTVV.

The gene calls are TRBV5-1 and TRBJ2-1, with D maybe TRBD2 (7 bases). The CDR3 is 15 amino acids. The V gene lost 4 bases and the J gene lost 6 bases, with 17 bases spanning the gap. Germline V lookup: CDR1 SGHRS, CDR2 YFSETQ. CDR3 sequence (DNA): TGCGCCAGCAGCAGGGGGGCGGGAGCTGTCAATGAGCAGTTCTTC. Translating gives CASSRGAGAVNEQFF.

The chain is built from TRBV4-3 and TRBJ1-2; TRBD1 agrees at 9 bases. CDR1 and CDR2 from the germline V gene are LGHNA and YSLEER. The length of the CDR3 is 15 residues. V dropped 4 bases and J dropped 5; count of bases not matched to a gene: 8. CDR3 protein: CASSPRDREFYGYTF. In DNA form, the CDR3 reads TGCGCCAGCAGCCCCCGGGACAGGGAATTTTATGGCTACACCTTC.

The V and J genes are TRBV5-1 and TRBJ2-1; 7 positions agree with TRBD1. The CDR3 is 15 residues long. V shed 0 bases, J shed 2 bases, and the junction held 2 bases outside the gene matches. The germline V gene encodes CDR1 SGHRS and CDR2 YFSETQ. CDR3 DNA: TGCGCCAGCAGCTTGGGGGACAGCGCCTACAATGAGCAGTTCTTC. Its translation: CASSLGDSAYNEQFF.

The V call is TRBV5-4, the J call TRBJ2-3, with TRBD2 as a possible D gene (6 bases). The V end was cut by 0 bases, the J end by 0 bases, with 14 bases between. Looked up from germline, CDR1 is SGHNT and CDR2 is YYREEE (reference sequence). This CDR3 is built from 17 residues. CDR3 DNA sequence: TGTGCCAGCAGCTTGGGCCAGCGGCGGGGAAGCACAGATACGCAGTATTTT. Its translation: CASSLGQRRGSTDTQYF.

V usage is TRBV19 and J usage is TRBJ1-2, with 9 bases aligning to TRBD1. The CDR3 is made up of 15 amino acids. Germline lookup yields CDR1 LNHDA and CDR2 SQIVND (reference sequence). J gave up 4 bases and V 5 bases, and 8 bases lay outside the gene matches. The DNA of the CDR3 is TGTGCCAGTAGTGGGGACAGGGTCGGCATCTATGGCTACACCTTC. It encodes CASSGDRVGIYGYTF.

The table lists this clone with a few counts. The V and J genes are TRBV14 and TRBJ2-7; TRBD1 aligns across 9 bases. The CDR3 runs to 13 residues. Germline V lookup: CDR1 SGHDN, CDR2 FVKESK. V lost 3 bases to trimming and J lost 9 bases; unmatched junction nucleotides: 6. CDR3: CASSQRTGGAQYF. Here the CDR3 DNA reads TGTGCCAGCAGCCAGCGCACAGGGGGCGCGCAGTACTTC.